The next 9 T cell receptor beta chains were all read from a single sample in a study of blood T cell repertoires in COVID-19. The method was immunoSEQ multiplex PCR; TCRdb's version includes in-frame clones alone and lacks a portion of them. The sample comprises around 250,000 clones, about 90% of which are singletons, and around 0.87% rests with the top ten. Material: PBMCs or T cells enriched from blood (not recorded which). The receptors come from a man over 45 who had been exposed to COVID-19.

CDR3 bases: TGCAGCGTTGAAGCTACGGACAGGTTCTCCTACGAGCAGTACTTC. This sequence encodes CSVEATDRFSYEQYF. The chain couples TRBV29-1 to TRBJ2-7, with TRBD1 identical over 7 bases. The CDR3 is made up of 15 amino acids. The J segment lost 0 bases and the V segment lost 1 base, leaving 6 bases of the junction unmatched. Germline CDR1 is SQVTM and CDR2 is ANQGSEA.

The chain is built from TRBV7-3 and TRBJ2-2; 9 bases match TRBD1. Germline trimming cut 5 bases from V and 4 bases from J; bases unmatched to any gene: 5. There are 15 residues in the CDR3. The germline V gene has CDR1 SGHTA and CDR2 FQGTGA. Here the CDR3 DNA reads TGTGCCAGCAGCCTCGGGACAGGGCGCACCGGGGAGCTGTTTTTT. Protein: CASSLGTGRTGELFF.

The chain employs TRBV19 and TRBJ2-3; D gene uncertain. V lost 5 bases and J lost 6, with 9 bases in between. Germline loops: CDR1 LNHDA, CDR2 SQIVND (reference sequence). This CDR3 contains 12 residues. The CDR3: CASSSRADTQYF. The CDR3 DNA reads as TGTGCCAGTAGTTCAAGAGCGGATACGCAGTATTTT.

The chain uses TRBV19 and TRBJ2-5, with D perhaps matching TRBD1 (6 bases). Between the trimmed V and J ends, which lost 1 base and 4 bases, there was a span of 13 bases. CDR3 length: 15 amino acids. Germline V gives CDR1 LNHDA, CDR2 SQIVND (reference sequence). The CDR3 sequence is CASSIGWQGTETQYF. Here the CDR3 DNA reads TGTGCCAGTAGTATAGGTTGGCAGGGGACAGAGACCCAGTACTTC.

This chain uses TRBV28 with TRBJ1-2; no clear D gene. Germline lookup yields CDR1 MDHEN and CDR2 SYDVKM. The CDR3 has 14 amino acids. Trimming stripped 4 bases from V and 5 bases from J, with 14 bases between. The CDR3 here is CASSSWGGGYGYTF. CDR3 bases: TGTGCCAGCAGTTCGTGGGGAGGAGGATATGGCTACACCTTC.

Regarding this clone: Other DNA variants within this sample encode the same CDR3. The CDR3 DNA reads TGTGCCAGCTCCCCCGACAGGGGTAATTCACCCCTCCACTTT. It is translated as CASSPDRGNSPLHF. The V call is TRBV18, the J call TRBJ1-6; 8 nucleotides match TRBD1. The CDR3 sequence is 14 residues long. CDR1 is KGHSH, CDR2 LQKENI, per germline. The V gene end was trimmed by 6 bases and the J gene end by 6 bases; junction bases not matched to a gene: 4.

The chain employs TRBV6-1 and TRBJ1-5, with TRBD1 identical over 7 bases. CDR3 length: 16 amino acids. In germline, CDR1 is MNHNS, CDR2 SASEGT. The V gene end was trimmed by 4 bases and the J gene end by 0 bases; junction bases not matched to a gene: 6. CDR3 in amino acids: CASSGRDSHSNQPQHF. CDR3 coding DNA: TGTGCCAGCAGTGGGCGGGACAGCCATAGCAATCAGCCCCAGCATTTT.

The V call is TRBV5-4, the J call TRBJ2-7; 9 positions match TRBD2. The CDR3 has 16 residues. CDR1 is SGHNT and CDR2 is YYREEE in the germline V gene (reference sequence). The junction had 12 bases not matched to a gene; V was cut back by 2 bases and J by 6 bases. CDR3 sequence: CASSFGARGRDSEQYV. CDR3 coding DNA: TGTGCCAGCAGCTTTGGTGCTCGCGGGAGGGATTCCGAGCAGTACGTC.

The chain has TRBV7-6 and TRBJ1-1, with a possible D match to TRBD1 (6 bases). The V gene's germline CDR1 is SGHVS and CDR2 FNYEAQ. Between the trimmed V and J ends, which lost 2 bases and 7 bases, there was a span of 11 bases. The CDR3 spans 13 residues. The CDR3 sequence: CASSLNREVEAFF. For the CDR3, the DNA is TGTGCCAGCAGCTTAAACAGGGAAGTTGAAGCTTTCTTT.